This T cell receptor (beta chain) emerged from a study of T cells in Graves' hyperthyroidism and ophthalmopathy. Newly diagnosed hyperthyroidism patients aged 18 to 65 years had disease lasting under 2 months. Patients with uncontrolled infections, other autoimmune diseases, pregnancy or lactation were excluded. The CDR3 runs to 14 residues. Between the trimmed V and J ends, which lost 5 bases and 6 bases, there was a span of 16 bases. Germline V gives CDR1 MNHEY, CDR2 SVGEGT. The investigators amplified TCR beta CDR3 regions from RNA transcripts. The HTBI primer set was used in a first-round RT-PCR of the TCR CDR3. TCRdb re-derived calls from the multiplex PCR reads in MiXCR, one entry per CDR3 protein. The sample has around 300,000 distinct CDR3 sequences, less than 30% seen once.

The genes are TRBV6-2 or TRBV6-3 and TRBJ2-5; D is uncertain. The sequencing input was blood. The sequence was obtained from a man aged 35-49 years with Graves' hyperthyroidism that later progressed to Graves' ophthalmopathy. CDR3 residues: CASSEQVPKKTQYF. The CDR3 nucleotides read TGTGCCAGCAGTGAGCAGGTTCCGAAAAAGACCCAGTACTTC.